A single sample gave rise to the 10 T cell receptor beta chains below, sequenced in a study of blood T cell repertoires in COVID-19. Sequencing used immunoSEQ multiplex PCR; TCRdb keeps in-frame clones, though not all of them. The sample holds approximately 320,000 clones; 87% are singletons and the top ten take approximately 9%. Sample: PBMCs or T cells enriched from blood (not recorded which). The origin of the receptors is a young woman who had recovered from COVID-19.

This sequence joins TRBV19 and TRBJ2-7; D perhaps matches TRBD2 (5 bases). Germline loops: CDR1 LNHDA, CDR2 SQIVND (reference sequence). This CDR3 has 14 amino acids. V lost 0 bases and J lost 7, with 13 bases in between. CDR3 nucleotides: TGTGCCAGTAGTATAGACCCGGACTTTAGGGAGCAGTACTTC. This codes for CASSIDPDFREQYF.

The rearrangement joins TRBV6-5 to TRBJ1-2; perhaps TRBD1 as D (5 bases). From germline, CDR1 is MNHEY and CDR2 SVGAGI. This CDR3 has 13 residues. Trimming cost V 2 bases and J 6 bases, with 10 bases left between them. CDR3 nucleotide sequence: TGTGCCAGCAGTTACGGCAGGGTCAATGGCTACACCTTC. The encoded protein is CASSYGRVNGYTF.

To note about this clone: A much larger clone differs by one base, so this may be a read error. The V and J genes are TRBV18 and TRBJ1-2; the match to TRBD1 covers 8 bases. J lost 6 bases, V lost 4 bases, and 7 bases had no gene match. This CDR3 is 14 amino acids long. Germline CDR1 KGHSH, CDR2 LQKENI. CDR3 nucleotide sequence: TGTGCCAGCTCACTACCGTTCAGGGGGCATGGCTACACCTTC. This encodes CASSLPFRGHGYTF. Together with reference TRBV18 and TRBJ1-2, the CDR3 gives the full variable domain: NAGVMQNPRHLVRRRGQEARLRCSPMKGHSHVYWYRQLPEEGLKFMVYLQKENIIDESGMPKERFSAEFPKEGPSILRIQQVVRGDSAAYFCASSLPFRGHGYTFGSGTRLTVV.

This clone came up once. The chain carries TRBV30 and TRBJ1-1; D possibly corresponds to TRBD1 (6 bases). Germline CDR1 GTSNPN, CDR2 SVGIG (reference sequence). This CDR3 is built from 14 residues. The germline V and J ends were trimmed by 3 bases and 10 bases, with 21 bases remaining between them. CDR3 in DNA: TGTGCCTGGAGACCGGGACACCCCCGAAGTATAGCTTTCTTT. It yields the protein CAWRPGHPRSIAFF.

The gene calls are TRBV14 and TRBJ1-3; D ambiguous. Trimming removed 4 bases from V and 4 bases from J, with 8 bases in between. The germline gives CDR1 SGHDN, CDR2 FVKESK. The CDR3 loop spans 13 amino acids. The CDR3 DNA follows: TGTGCCAGCAGCCGCTCGGGAGGAAACACCATATATTTT. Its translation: CASSRSGGNTIYF.

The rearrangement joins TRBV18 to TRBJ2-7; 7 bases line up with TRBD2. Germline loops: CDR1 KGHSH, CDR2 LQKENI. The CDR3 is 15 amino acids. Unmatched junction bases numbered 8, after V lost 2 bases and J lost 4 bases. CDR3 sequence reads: CASSPAAGGGYEQYF. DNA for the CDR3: TGTGCCAGCTCACCAGCCGCCGGCGGGGGTTACGAGCAGTACTTC.

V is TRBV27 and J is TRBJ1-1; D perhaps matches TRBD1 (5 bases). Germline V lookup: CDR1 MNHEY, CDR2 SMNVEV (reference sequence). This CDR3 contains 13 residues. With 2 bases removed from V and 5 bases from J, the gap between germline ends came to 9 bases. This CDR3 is CASSLRGPTEAFF. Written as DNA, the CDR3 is TGTGCCAGCAGTTTAAGGGGTCCGACTGAAGCTTTCTTT.

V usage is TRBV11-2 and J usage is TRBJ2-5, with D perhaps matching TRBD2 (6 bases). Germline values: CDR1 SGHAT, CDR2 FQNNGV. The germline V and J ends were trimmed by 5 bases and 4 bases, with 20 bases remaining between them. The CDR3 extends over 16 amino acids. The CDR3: CASSQVSGGGGETQYF. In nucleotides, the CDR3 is TGTGCCAGCAGCCAGGTATCCGGGGGTGGTGGAGAGACCCAGTACTTC. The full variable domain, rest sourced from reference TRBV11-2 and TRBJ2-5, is EAGVAQSPRYKIIEKRQSVAFWCNPISGHATLYWYQQILGQGPKLLIQFQNNGVVDDSQLPKDRFSAERLKGVDSTLKIQPAKLEDSAVYLCASSQVSGGGGETQYFGPGTRLLVL.

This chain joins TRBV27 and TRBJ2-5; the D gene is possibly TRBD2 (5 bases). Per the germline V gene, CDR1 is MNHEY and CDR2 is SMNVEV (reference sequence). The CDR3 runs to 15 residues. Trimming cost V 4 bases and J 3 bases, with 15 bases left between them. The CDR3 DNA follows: TGTGCCAGCAGTTCCTATACTGGACTTAAAGAGACCCAGTACTTC. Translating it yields CASSSYTGLKETQYF.

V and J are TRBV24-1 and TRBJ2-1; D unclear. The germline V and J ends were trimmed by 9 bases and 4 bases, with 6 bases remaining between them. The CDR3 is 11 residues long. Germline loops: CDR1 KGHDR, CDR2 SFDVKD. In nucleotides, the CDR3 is TGTGCCACCGCCGGGTACAATGAGCAGTTCTTC. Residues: CATAGYNEQFF.